These 28 T cell receptor beta chains originate from one sample sequenced in a study of T cell responses to AZD1222 COVID-19 vaccine. TCRdb keeps only in-frame clones here, not all; method: immunoSEQ multiplex PCR. The repertoire holds 130,000 or so clones, approximately 85% seen once, with 9.4% in the top ten. Specimen: peripheral blood, collected on day 0 of AZD1222 vaccination. These receptors were collected from an adult in good health.

The chain employs TRBV30 and TRBJ1-2, with D unresolved. CDR1 and CDR2 from the germline V gene are GTSNPN and SVGIG (reference sequence). V dropped 0 bases and J dropped 4 bases, with 9 bases sitting between them. CDR3 length: 13 residues. CDR3 sequence (DNA): TGTGCCTGGAGTGTATCGGGGATCTATGGCTACACCTTC. Its protein product is CAWSVSGIYGYTF.

This clone has only one observation. The rearrangement joins TRBV13 to TRBJ1-2, with no clear D. The CDR3 has 13 residues. Trimming removed 3 bases from V and 4 bases from J, with 9 bases in between. CDR1 and CDR2 (germline): PRHDT, FYEKMQ (reference sequence). The CDR3 bases are TGTGCCAGCAGCTTTGGCCGAATCTATGGCTACACCTTC. Protein: CASSFGRIYGYTF.

In its sample, this clone was seen a few times. The rearrangement links TRBV4-2 to TRBJ2-5; D is undetermined. The CDR3 is 13 amino acids. The germline V and J ends were trimmed by 1 base and 3 bases, with 6 bases remaining between them. Per germline, CDR1 LGHNA and CDR2 YNFKEQ. CDR3: CASSQGGEETQYF. CDR3 coding DNA: TGTGCCAGCAGCCAAGGTGGAGAAGAGACCCAGTACTTC.

This chain links TRBV11-3 with TRBJ2-3, with D uncertain. The CDR3 is 13 amino acids. V dropped 4 bases and J dropped 1 base, with 6 bases sitting between them. From germline, CDR1 is SGHNT and CDR2 YENEEA. The CDR3 spells CASSSRRTDTQYF. The CDR3, as DNA: TGTGCCAGCAGCTCGCGGCGCACAGATACGCAGTATTTT.

As for this clone: A junction boundary mismatches the germline segment, possibly from a read error. V usage is TRBV7-7 and J usage is TRBJ2-5, with D perhaps TRBD2 (5 bases). The germline gives CDR1 SSHAT, CDR2 FNYEAQ (reference sequence). The CDR3 sequence is 16 residues long. This CDR3 is CASSLSGFGMQETQYF. CDR3 nucleotides: TGTGCTAGCAGCTTATCGGGGTTCGGTATGCAAGAGACCCAGTACTTC.

This clone has at least ten counts. The J gene is TRBJ1-2, the V gene TRBV29-1, with D uncertain. Trimming took 2 bases from V and 5 from J, leaving 12 bases between them. From germline, CDR1 is SQVTM and CDR2 ANQGSEA. This CDR3 spans 13 amino acids. This chain's CDR3 is CSVETGVKYGYTF. CDR3 sequence (DNA): TGCAGCGTTGAAACTGGAGTTAAATATGGCTACACCTTC.

The chain employs TRBV5-4 and TRBJ1-1; the match to TRBD1 covers 8 bases. J was trimmed by 2 bases and V by 4 bases; bases with no gene match: 13. The CDR3 length is 17 residues. Germline CDR1 reads SGHNT; CDR2 reads YYREEE (reference sequence). The CDR3 region has the DNA TGTGCCAGCAGCGCGAAGGACAGGGCAGACCGTAACACTGAAGCTTTCTTT. Translating it yields CASSAKDRADRNTEAFF. The entire variable domain, with the rest obtained from reference TRBV5-4 and TRBJ1-1, is as follows: ETGVTQSPTHLIKTRGQQVTLRCSSQSGHNTVSWYQQALGQGPQFIFQYYREEENGRGNFPPRFSGLQFPNYSSELNVNALELDDSALYLCASSAKDRADRNTEAFFGQGTRLTVV.

V usage is TRBV19 and J usage is TRBJ1-2; D gene unclear. Germline CDR1 LNHDA, CDR2 SQIVND (reference sequence). The CDR3 sequence is 13 residues long. V was shortened by 9 bases and J by 0 bases, with 11 bases between the two germline ends. CDR3 bases: TGTGCCAGCCAGCTTACGGCTAACTATGGCTACACCTTC. Residues: CASQLTANYGYTF.

The rearrangement uses TRBV14 and TRBJ2-7; D is unclear. CDR3 length: 11 residues. From germline, CDR1 is SGHDN and CDR2 FVKESK. V was pared by 5 bases and J by 3 bases, with 5 bases between. The CDR3 here is CASSDHYEQYF. Written as DNA, the CDR3 is TGTGCCAGCAGCGACCACTACGAGCAGTACTTC. The entire variable domain, with the rest obtained from reference TRBV14 and TRBJ2-7, is as follows: EAGVTQFPSHSVIEKGQTVTLRCDPISGHDNLYWYRRVMGKEIKFLLHFVKESKQDESGMPNNRFLAERTGGTYSTLKVQPAELEDSGVYFCASSDHYEQYFGPGTRLTVT.

This chain links TRBV11-2 with TRBJ2-5; the match to TRBD2 covers 13 bases. The CDR3 is 16 amino acids. Germline V gene lookup returns CDR1 SGHAT and CDR2 FQNNGV. V lost 5 bases, J lost 2 bases, and 5 bases stayed unmatched. The CDR3 is CASSQGLAGWQETQYF. CDR3 coding DNA: TGTGCCAGCAGCCAGGGACTAGCGGGATGGCAAGAGACCCAGTACTTC.

The gene calls are TRBV5-1 and TRBJ2-5; 10 bases map to TRBD2. The germline gives CDR1 SGHRS, CDR2 YFSETQ. V dropped 4 bases and J dropped 2; count of bases not matched to a gene: 11. The CDR3 spans 17 residues. The CDR3 region has the DNA TGCGCCAGCAGCCCTAAAGTTACTAGCGGGGTGCAAGAGACCCAGTACTTC. Its protein is CASSPKVTSGVQETQYF.

J is TRBJ2-2 and V is TRBV4-3; TRBD2 agrees at 10 bases. CDR1 and CDR2 from the germline V gene are LGHNA and YSLEER. The V segment lost 1 base and the J segment 7 bases; nucleotides outside the gene matches: 12. The CDR3 contains 18 residues. The DNA of the CDR3 is TGCGCCAGCAGCCAAGCGGCCCTAGCGGGAGTTTCGGGCGGGGAGCTGTTTTTT. It is translated as CASSQAALAGVSGGELFF.

This chain uses TRBV12-3 or TRBV12-4 with TRBJ1-4; D might be TRBD1 (5 bases). There are 13 residues in the CDR3. Trimming took 6 bases from V and 7 from J, leaving 12 bases between them. The CDR3 region is CASRWGKAEKLFF. The CDR3 DNA is TGTGCCAGCAGATGGGGGAAGGCTGAAAAACTGTTTTTT.

This chain uses TRBV5-4 with TRBJ2-7; 10 nucleotides align to TRBD1. Germline-derived CDR1 and CDR2 are SGHNT and YYREEE (reference sequence). The CDR3 runs 15 residues. Trimming removed 4 bases from V and 0 bases from J; junction bases left unmatched: 4. The CDR3 here is CASSKTGGASYEQYF. CDR3 coding DNA: TGTGCCAGCAGCAAGACAGGGGGCGCCTCCTACGAGCAGTACTTC.

The rearrangement links TRBV10-3 to TRBJ1-1, with D unresolved. V was cut by 3 bases and J by 4 bases, with 6 bases left in between. This CDR3 is built from 12 residues. The germline V gene has CDR1 ENHRY and CDR2 SYGVKD. The CDR3 nucleotides read TGTGCCATCAGTGACGTTGCCACTGAAGCTTTCTTT. This sequence encodes CAISDVATEAFF.

Regarding this clone: Other DNA sequences in the sample encode the same CDR3. The gene calls are TRBV27 and TRBJ1-1; TRBD1 is a possible D gene (5 bases). This CDR3 is built from 14 residues. V lost 2 bases and J 0 bases, leaving 7 bases between the germline ends. Germline V CDR1 and CDR2: MNHEY, SMNVEV (reference sequence). The CDR3: CASSLRGLNTEAFF. The CDR3 region has the DNA TGTGCCAGCAGTTTACGGGGGTTGAACACTGAAGCTTTCTTT.

The chain is built from TRBV28 and TRBJ1-3, with TRBD1 identical over 7 bases. The V gene end was trimmed by 2 bases and the J gene end by 0 bases; junction bases not matched to a gene: 7. Germline V gene sequence: CDR1 MDHEN, CDR2 SYDVKM. The CDR3 has 17 amino acids. The CDR3 is CASSLRGTGVSGNTIYF. The CDR3 nucleotides read TGTGCCAGCAGTTTAAGGGGAACAGGGGTCTCTGGAAACACCATATATTTT.

V gene TRBV15 combines with J gene TRBJ2-7, with D uncertain. The CDR3 contains 14 residues. CDR1 LNHNV and CDR2 YYDKDF come from the germline V gene (reference sequence). V gave up 0 bases and J gave up 5 bases, with 11 bases separating them. The CDR3 region has the DNA TGTGCCACCAGCAGAGATTATGCTTTAAACGAGCAGTACTTC. It translates to CATSRDYALNEQYF.

This clone appeared once. J is TRBJ1-6 and V is TRBV6-5; D is perhaps TRBD1 (6 bases). CDR1 is MNHEY, CDR2 SVGAGI, per germline. The CDR3 spans 13 residues. Trimming took off 10 bases at V and 4 bases at J, with 11 bases between the two ends. For the CDR3, the DNA is TGTGCCATTCGGACAGTGTATAATTCACCCCTCCACTTT. This gives the protein CAIRTVYNSPLHF.

The V gene is TRBV30, the J gene TRBJ2-6; D is uncertain. The V and J ends lost 3 bases and 0 bases respectively, with 15 bases between them. Germline V gene data show CDR1 as GTSNPN and CDR2 as SVGIG (reference sequence). This CDR3 comprises 17 residues. The CDR3 loop reads CAWRLMVPSSGANVLTF. The CDR3 coding sequence is TGTGCCTGGAGACTAATGGTCCCGAGCTCTGGGGCCAACGTCCTGACTTTC.

CDR3 nucleotides: TGTGCCTGGCCCGGGGGCAGGGGGAACTCCGAGCAGTACTTC. Its translation is CAWPGGRGNSEQYF. This chain links TRBV30 with TRBJ2-7; TRBD1 might be the D (7 bases). V was clipped by 5 bases and J by 6 bases, with 20 bases between them. Germline V CDR1 and CDR2: GTSNPN, SVGIG (reference sequence). This CDR3 is 14 amino acids long.

The rearrangement links TRBV11-1 to TRBJ2-1; 7 positions agree with TRBD2. Unmatched junction bases numbered 7, after V lost 4 bases and J lost 7 bases. CDR1 is SGHAT, CDR2 FQDESV, per germline (reference sequence). This CDR3 comprises 14 residues. CDR3 nucleotides: TGTGCCAGCAGCTACGGGGGGAATAGGAATGAGCAGTTCTTC. Translating it yields CASSYGGNRNEQFF.

The chain employs TRBV19 and TRBJ2-3, with TRBD2 identical over 7 bases. V trimming: 3 bases; J trimming: 4 bases; junction bases outside the gene matches: 7. Germline CDR1 and CDR2: LNHDA and SQIVND (reference sequence). There are 15 residues in the CDR3. CDR3 protein: CASSIGGRGADTQYF. CDR3 coding DNA: TGTGCCAGTAGTATCGGGGGGAGGGGTGCAGATACGCAGTATTTT.

The chain uses TRBV3-1 (or the pseudogene TRBV3-2) and TRBJ2-2; 7 positions agree with TRBD2. CDR3 size: 15 residues. Germline lookup yields CDR1 LGHDT and CDR2 YNNKEL (reference sequence). Losses at the gene ends were 0 bases for V and 7 bases for J; bases not matched to a gene: 5. The CDR3 DNA reads TGTGCCAGCAGCCAAGATCAACTAGCGTTCGGGGAGCTGTTTTTT. It yields the protein CASSQDQLAFGELFF.

The count of this clone is one. The genes are TRBV5-4 and TRBJ2-7, with D tentatively TRBD1 or TRBD2 (5 bases each). This CDR3 has 14 residues. Deletions cut 4 bases from V and 5 bases from J, with 16 bases between. In germline, CDR1 is SGHNT, CDR2 YYREEE (reference sequence). The CDR3 region is CASSRDGFSDEQYF. CDR3 DNA: TGTGCCAGCAGCCGGGACGGCTTTAGCGACGAGCAGTACTTC.

This clone was found a few times. V usage is TRBV29-1 and J usage is TRBJ1-4; possibly TRBD1 for D (6 bases). Looked up from germline, CDR1 is SQVTM and CDR2 is ANQGSEA. CDR3 length: 14 amino acids. V lost 6 bases and J 0 bases, leaving 11 bases between the germline ends. CDR3 protein: CSVGDTATNEKLFF. The CDR3 DNA reads TGCAGCGTCGGGGACACCGCAACTAATGAAAAACTGTTTTTT.

As DNA, the CDR3 is TGTGCCTTCGACAGGGGACCCTACGAGCAGTACTTC. It encodes CAFDRGPYEQYF. J is TRBJ2-7 and V is TRBV30; 8 bases fit TRBD1. V was clipped by 7 bases and J by 2 bases; unmatched bases: 4. Germline V CDR1 and CDR2: GTSNPN, SVGIG (reference sequence). CDR3 size: 12 residues. The full variable domain, its missing parts supplied by reference TRBV30 and TRBJ2-7, is SQTIHQWPATLVQPVGSPLSLECTVEGTSNPNLYWYRQAAGRGLQLLFYSVGIGQISSEVPQNLSASRPQDRQFILSSKKLLLSDSGFYLCAFDRGPYEQYFGPGTRLTVT.

V and J are TRBV7-9 and TRBJ2-7, with a possible D match to TRBD1 (6 bases). This CDR3 comprises 14 residues. From germline, CDR1 is SEHNR and CDR2 FQNEAQ (reference sequence). With 4 bases removed from V and 3 bases from J, the gap between germline ends came to 13 bases. The CDR3 here is CASSWAGVSYEQYF. In DNA form, the CDR3 reads TGTGCCAGCAGCTGGGCAGGGGTGAGCTACGAGCAGTACTTC. The whole variable domain, remainder taken from reference TRBV7-9 and TRBJ2-7, is DTGVSQNPRHKITKRGQNVTFRCDPISEHNRLYWYRQTLGQGPEFLTYFQNEAQLEKSRLLSDRFSAERPKGSFSTLEIQRTEQGDSAMYLCASSWAGVSYEQYFGPGTRLTVT.